The 30 T cell receptor beta chains listed next were all sequenced from one sample in a study of T cell repertoires in urothelial bladder cancer. This table comes from immunoSEQ multiplex PCR, and its TCRdb copy is limited to in-frame clones, with some not included. The repertoire holds some 1,400 clones, with around 70% as singletons. Source material: tumor-infiltrating cells from bladder cancer. These receptors came from a human donor with urothelial carcinoma.

The J gene is TRBJ1-5, the V gene TRBV6-5, with unresolved D. The ends were cut back, 0 bases at V and 0 bases at J, with 6 bases in the middle. The CDR3 has 15 residues. Germline CDR1 reads MNHEY; CDR2 reads SVGAGI. CDR3 loop: CASSYSGYSNQPQHF. The CDR3 nucleotides read TGTGCCAGCAGTTACTCCGGATATAGCAATCAGCCCCAGCATTTT.

V usage is TRBV7-2 and J usage is TRBJ1-1; no clear D gene. Germline V gives CDR1 SGHTA, CDR2 FQGNSA. CDR3 length equals 14 residues. Trimming cost V 5 bases and J 3 bases, with 13 bases left between them. CDR3 loop: CASSPTRVDTEAFF. The DNA of the CDR3 is TGTGCCAGCAGCCCAACGCGGGTAGACACTGAAGCTTTCTTT.

This clone was counted between two and nine times. V usage is TRBV5-1 and J usage is TRBJ2-3; 7 nucleotides align to TRBD1. The V gene end was trimmed by 4 bases and the J gene end by 4 bases; junction bases not matched to a gene: 6. The germline gives CDR1 SGHRS, CDR2 YFSETQ. The CDR3 totals 14 residues. CDR3 sequence reads: CASSHFDRADTQYF. In DNA form, the CDR3 reads TGCGCCAGCAGCCACTTCGACAGGGCAGATACGCAGTATTTT.

In regard to this clone: Different DNA sequences within this sample yield the same CDR3. The gene calls are TRBV7-9 and TRBJ2-7, with TRBD2 matching over 7 bases. The junction had 2 bases not matched to a gene; V was cut back by 0 bases and J by 0 bases. CDR1 is SEHNR and CDR2 is FQNEAQ in the germline V gene (reference sequence). The CDR3 sequence is 15 residues long. CDR3 in DNA: TGTGCCAGCAGCTTAGCGGGGGAGGGCTCCTACGAGCAGTACTTC. It specifies CASSLAGEGSYEQYF.

This chain uses TRBV6-1 with TRBJ1-6, with TRBD1 identical over 10 bases. CDR1 and CDR2 (germline): MNHNS, SASEGT. Losses at the gene ends were 0 bases for V and 7 bases for J; bases not matched to a gene: 6. The CDR3 loop spans 17 amino acids. CDR3 loop: CASSEALPGQGNSPLHF. CDR3 DNA: TGTGCCAGCAGTGAAGCTCTCCCGGGACAGGGGAATTCACCCCTCCACTTT.

This clone was detected only a few times. The V call is TRBV29-1, the J call TRBJ1-4; D gene ambiguous. Per germline, CDR1 SQVTM and CDR2 ANQGSEA. This CDR3 is 14 amino acids long. Trimming pared 4 bases from V and 2 bases from J, leaving 11 bases between. Here the CDR3 reads CSVGTAGTNEKLFF. The CDR3, as DNA: TGCAGCGTTGGAACGGCGGGGACTAATGAAAAACTGTTTTTT.

This chain joins TRBV5-1 and TRBJ2-6, with 7 bases matching TRBD1. With 3 bases clipped from V and 2 bases from J, the junction kept 8 bases outside the gene matches. Germline V gene sequence: CDR1 SGHRS, CDR2 YFSETQ. The CDR3 runs to 17 residues. The CDR3 is CASSYTTTGAGANVLTF. The DNA for the CDR3 is TGCGCCAGCAGCTACACGACTACAGGGGCTGGGGCCAACGTCCTGACTTTC.

The chain couples TRBV4-1 to TRBJ2-1; 11 bases are a match to TRBD2. This CDR3 comprises 19 residues. J lost 0 bases, V lost 0 bases, and 7 bases had no gene match. In germline, CDR1 is MGHRA, CDR2 YSYEKL. CDR3 region: CASSQDLLAGAHSYNEQFF. The CDR3 bases are TGCGCCAGCAGCCAAGATTTACTAGCGGGGGCCCACTCCTACAATGAGCAGTTCTTC.

The gene calls are TRBV19 and TRBJ2-2; 16 bases are shared with TRBD2. CDR1 and CDR2 (germline): LNHDA, SQIVND (reference sequence). The CDR3 loop spans 19 amino acids. Unmatched junction bases numbered 13, after V lost 5 bases and J lost 7 bases. CDR3 sequence: CASSPRGLAGGPRGGELFF. The DNA for the CDR3 is TGTGCCAGTAGTCCCAGGGGACTAGCGGGAGGGCCCCGCGGCGGGGAGCTGTTTTTT.

This chain connects TRBV5-1 to TRBJ2-7; 7 bases match TRBD2. The length of the CDR3 is 13 residues. CDR1 SGHRS and CDR2 YFSETQ come from the germline V gene. Unmatched junction bases numbered 9, after V lost 0 bases and J lost 12 bases. In nucleotides, the CDR3 is TGCGCCAGCAGCTTGGAATCGATCGGGACTACGTACTTC. Protein product: CASSLESIGTTYF.

The chain carries TRBV4-2 and TRBJ2-7; 12 positions match TRBD2. The CDR3 length is 16 residues. Per germline, CDR1 LGHNA and CDR2 YNFKEQ. The trim removed 4 bases at V and 0 bases at J, leaving 4 bases unmatched. CDR3 protein: CASSLRLAGASYEQYF. The DNA for the CDR3 is TGTGCCAGCAGCCTACGACTAGCGGGGGCCTCCTACGAGCAGTACTTC.

The gene calls are TRBV29-1 and TRBJ1-3, with D maybe TRBD1 (6 bases). This CDR3 spans 16 amino acids. V was pared by 4 bases and J by 0 bases, with 16 bases between. Germline V gives CDR1 SQVTM, CDR2 ANQGSEA. DNA of the CDR3: TGCAGCGTTGTAAGACCGGGACAAAGCTCTGGAAACACCATATATTTT. Translating gives CSVVRPGQSSGNTIYF. Looking up the rest from reference TRBV29-1 and TRBJ1-3 gives the full variable domain: SAVISQKPSRDICQRGTSLTIQCQVDSQVTMMFWYRQQPGQSLTLIATANQGSEATYESGFVIDKFPISRPNLTFSTLTVSNMSPEDSSIYLCSVVRPGQSSGNTIYFGEGSWLTVV.

This sequence joins TRBV19 and TRBJ1-2; unclear D gene. Trimming took off 9 bases at V and 0 bases at J, with 8 bases between the two ends. Germline lookup yields CDR1 LNHDA and CDR2 SQIVND (reference sequence). The CDR3 length is 12 residues. The CDR3 is CASGPPNYGYTF. The CDR3 DNA follows: TGTGCCAGCGGGCCCCCTAACTATGGCTACACCTTC.

The chain employs TRBV30 and TRBJ2-7; D not certain. Germline V gene lookup returns CDR1 GTSNPN and CDR2 SVGIG (reference sequence). Trimming removed 3 bases from V and 2 bases from J, with 11 bases in between. The CDR3 is made up of 13 amino acids. The CDR3 is CAWRVMTAYEQYF. The CDR3 DNA is TGTGCCTGGAGGGTAATGACCGCCTACGAGCAGTACTTC.

This clone is deemed large (0.1 to 1%). The V gene is TRBV15, the J gene TRBJ2-7; possibly TRBD1 or TRBD2 for D (6 bases each). The CDR3 extends over 15 amino acids. V lost 0 bases and J lost 2, with 11 bases in between. Germline assignment: CDR1 LNHNV and CDR2 YYDKDF (reference sequence). CDR3 amino acids: CATSRDEGGTYEQYF. Written as DNA, the CDR3 is TGTGCCACCAGCAGAGACGAGGGGGGCACCTACGAGCAGTACTTC.

This clone was observed a few times. The rearrangement uses TRBV9 and TRBJ2-3; D is uncertain. This CDR3 is built from 12 residues. CDR1 and CDR2 from the germline V gene are SGDLS and YYNGEE. The V end was cut by 1 base, the J end by 5 bases, with 5 bases between. CDR3 in amino acids: CASSVWGDTQYF. As DNA, the CDR3 is TGTGCCAGCAGCGTATGGGGAGATACGCAGTATTTT.

The chain uses TRBV29-1 and TRBJ2-1; D is unclear. CDR3 size: 12 residues. Trimming shortened V by 1 base and J by 10 bases, and 11 bases separated the two germline ends. Germline V gene sequence: CDR1 SQVTM, CDR2 ANQGSEA. The CDR3 region is CSVEGWRYEQFF. The CDR3 nucleotides read TGCAGCGTTGAAGGGTGGCGTTACGAGCAGTTCTTC.

This clone was counted only a few times. The CDR3 DNA is TGTGCCAGCAGCCCCTACAGGGGTTTTGGCTACACCTTC. It translates to CASSPYRGFGYTF. The chain uses TRBV14 and TRBJ1-2, with 7 bases matching TRBD1. This CDR3 region has 13 residues. V was clipped by 4 bases and J by 7 bases; unmatched bases: 6. Germline CDR1 and CDR2: SGHDN and FVKESK.

The V gene is TRBV13, the J gene TRBJ1-2, with TRBD1 matching over 7 bases. There are 16 residues in the CDR3. Germline V CDR1 and CDR2: PRHDT, FYEKMQ (reference sequence). With 0 bases clipped from V and 5 bases from J, the junction kept 9 bases outside the gene matches. CDR3 bases: TGTGCCAGCAGCTTAGGAGCCAGGGGGAGGGGGTATGGCTACACCTTC. Protein: CASSLGARGRGYGYTF.

The chain is built from TRBV5-6 and TRBJ1-6; no reliable D call. Germline V gene lookup returns CDR1 SGHDT and CDR2 YYEEEE. Deletions cut 6 bases from V and 5 bases from J, with 12 bases between. This CDR3 is built from 14 residues. CDR3 sequence (DNA): TGTGCCAGCAACCGACCGGGGAATAATTCACCCCTCCACTTT. Encoded protein: CASNRPGNNSPLHF.

J is TRBJ1-3 and V is TRBV11-2; 7 bases are a match to TRBD1. V gave up 0 bases and J gave up 3 bases; unmatched junction bases: 8. This CDR3 is built from 17 residues. CDR1 is SGHAT and CDR2 is FQNNGV in the germline V gene. CDR3 sequence: CASSLDQRTGGGNTIYF. CDR3 DNA: TGTGCCAGCAGCTTAGATCAAAGGACAGGAGGTGGAAACACCATATATTTT.

The V and J genes are TRBV5-1 and TRBJ2-7; 8 bases line up with TRBD1. The CDR3 is 16 residues long. Germline CDR1 and CDR2: SGHRS and YFSETQ. With 3 bases clipped from V and 7 bases from J, the junction kept 15 bases outside the gene matches. The CDR3 DNA follows: TGCGCCAGCAGCTGGGGGCCCGGACAGGGTTCCGGTGAGCAGTACTTC. Translation gives CASSWGPGQGSGEQYF. The full variable domain, in which reference TRBV5-1 and TRBJ2-7 provide the parts outside the CDR3, is KAGVTQTPRYLIKTRGQQVTLSCSPISGHRSVSWYQQTPGQGLQFLFEYFSETQRNKGNFPGRFSGRQFSNSRSEMNVSTLELGDSALYLCASSWGPGQGSGEQYFGPGTRLTVT.

The chain has TRBV29-1 and TRBJ1-1; D call uncertain. Trimming removed 4 bases from V and 2 bases from J, with 14 bases in between. CDR1 SQVTM and CDR2 ANQGSEA come from the germline V gene. This CDR3 has 14 amino acids. The DNA for the CDR3 is TGCAGCGTTGTCGGAGGGCCACCCAACACTGAAGCTTTCTTT. Translation: CSVVGGPPNTEAFF.

This chain links TRBV6-1 with TRBJ1-5; 8 bases are a match to TRBD1. Germline loops: CDR1 MNHNS, CDR2 SASEGT. J lost 0 bases, V lost 5 bases, and 3 bases had no gene match. This CDR3 has 15 amino acids. Here the CDR3 reads CASSLQGDSNQPQHF. The DNA for the CDR3 is TGTGCCAGCAGTTTACAGGGGGATAGCAATCAGCCCCAGCATTTT.

J is TRBJ2-7 and V is TRBV11-2; 7 positions match TRBD2. The CDR3 loop spans 15 amino acids. Trimming took 3 bases from V and 1 from J; bases not matched to a gene: 6. The germline V gene has CDR1 SGHAT and CDR2 FQNNGV. The CDR3 sequence: CASSFRASGSYEQYF. DNA for the CDR3: TGTGCCAGCAGCTTCAGGGCTAGCGGATCCTACGAGCAGTACTTC.

This clone was recorded only once. The chain employs TRBV6-5 and TRBJ2-7; 9 bases line up with TRBD1. The V and J ends lost 6 bases and 4 bases, in that order; junction bases with no gene match: 10. The CDR3 runs 15 residues. Germline CDR1 reads MNHEY; CDR2 reads SVGAGI. CDR3: CASRSSTGGTYEQYF. CDR3 bases: TGTGCCAGCAGGTCGTCGACAGGGGGTACGTACGAGCAGTACTTC.

This chain joins TRBV9 and TRBJ2-5, with 9 bases aligning to TRBD2. V shed 2 bases and J 1 base; nucleotides not matched to a gene: 6. The CDR3 spans 16 residues. Per the germline V gene, CDR1 is SGDLS and CDR2 is YYNGEE. In DNA, the CDR3 is TGTGCCAGCAGCGTCGGCGGGAGGGCTCTCCAAGAGACCCAGTACTTC. It translates to CASSVGGRALQETQYF.

Only a few counts were recorded for this clone. The CDR3 nucleotides are TGTGCCAGCAGCTTAAGACTAGCGGGGGCCTACAATGAGCAGTTCTTC. Translating gives CASSLRLAGAYNEQFF. The rearrangement joins TRBV11-2 to TRBJ2-1; 12 positions agree with TRBD2. From germline, CDR1 is SGHAT and CDR2 FQNNGV. The CDR3 sequence is 16 residues long. V lost 2 bases and J lost 2; bases outside the gene matches: 1.

By its share, this clone is large. The chain uses TRBV9 and TRBJ2-5; no clear D. Trimming left V 0 bases short and J 4 bases short, with 10 bases between. CDR1 is SGDLS and CDR2 is YYNGEE in the germline V gene. This CDR3 has 14 residues. In nucleotides, the CDR3 is TGTGCCAGCAGCGTAGAGTGGGGTGGAGAGACCCAGTACTTC. It codes for CASSVEWGGETQYF.

This clone was observed a single time. The chain combines TRBV2 with TRBJ2-3, with 9 nucleotides matching TRBD2. Losses at the gene ends were 6 bases for V and 1 base for J; bases not matched to a gene: 2. CDR1 is SNHLY and CDR2 is FYNNEI in the germline V gene. There are 14 residues in the CDR3. CDR3 nucleotides: TGTGCCAGCAGCCGACTAGCGGGCACAGATACGCAGTATTTT. Protein sequence: CASSRLAGTDTQYF.